The rows below give T cell receptor beta chains drawn from one sample of a study of shared clonotypes between healthy human individuals. The method was immunoSEQ multiplex PCR; TCRdb's version includes in-frame clones alone and lacks a portion of them. The table has hundreds of thousands of clones, under 80% seen once. Sample: memory CD4+ T cells sorted from blood. These receptors originate from a woman in her 30s in good health. The CDR3 runs from the conserved cysteine through the conserved F or W. The D gene is left open where the match is weak. Expanded clones get a size class; other rows say once, few or many, or leave the size out.

TRBJ2-1 many TRBD2 TRBV4-2 CASSQDVLAGDEQFF TGTGCCAGCAGCCAAGATGTACTAGCGGGAGATGAGCAGTTCTTC
TRBJ2-7 . TRBD2 TRBV19 CASSIRLAGTSYEQYF TGTGCCAGTAGTATCCGACTAGCGGGGACATCCTACGAGCAGTACTTC
TRBJ2-7 few . TRBV2 CASSAPSSYEQYF TGTGCCAGCAGTGCCCCGAGCTCCTACGAGCAGTACTTC
TRBJ1-4 . . TRBV19 CASSHGQSHLSEKLFF TGTGCCAGTAGTCACGGACAGTCACATCTCAGCGAAAAACTGTTTTTT
TRBJ2-7 . . TRBV25-1 CASSGLNYEQYF TGTGCCAGCAGTGGGCTAAACTACGAGCAGTACTTC
TRBJ2-7 once . TRBV5-1 CASMGQSGYEQYF TGCGCCAGCATGGGGCAGTCCGGCTACGAGCAGTACTTC
TRBJ1-2 once . TRBV5-1 CASSLSLGARNYGYTF TGCGCCAGCAGCTTGAGTTTGGGGGCCCGCAACTATGGCTACACCTTC
TRBJ1-1 . . TRBV16 CASSPTVGNTEAFF TGTGCCAGCAGTCCCACGGTAGGGAACACTGAAGCTTTCTTT
TRBJ1-2 . . TRBV6-5 CASGGRNYGYTF TGTGCCAGCGGGGGACGGAACTATGGCTACACCTTC
TRBJ1-6 . . TRBV6-5 CASRQANNSPLHF TGTGCCAGCCGACAGGCAAATAATTCACCCCTCCACTTT
TRBJ2-1 few TRBD2 TRBV11-2 CASSLAGGFYNEQFF TGTGCCAGCAGCTTAGCGGGAGGGTTTTACAATGAGCAGTTCTTC
TRBJ1-2 . . TRBV5-1 CASSLEGRATIDGYTF TGCGCCAGCAGCTTGGAGGGCAGGGCTACTATTGACGGCTACACCTTC
TRBJ1-1 . . TRBV28 CASRLNTEAFF TGTGCCAGCAGGCTGAACACTGAAGCTTTCTTT
TRBJ1-4 . . TRBV5-3 CANPVGHGNEKLFF TGTGCCAATCCCGTCGGACACGGAAATGAAAAACTGTTTTTT
TRBJ2-7 . . TRBV19 CASSMSGVLYEQYF TGTGCCAGTAGTATGTCAGGGGTTTTATACGAGCAGTACTTC
TRBJ1-2 once TRBD1 TRBV9 CASSEGAGYTF TGTGCCAGCAGCGAGGGGGCCGGCTACACCTTC
TRBJ2-2 . . TRBV6-6 CASSPGGELFF TGTGCCAGCAGCCCAGGGGGGGAGCTGTTTTTT
TRBJ2-1 . TRBD1 TRBV27 CASIRQGVDNEQFF TGTGCCAGCATCCGACAGGGAGTCGACAATGAGCAGTTCTTC
TRBJ1-2 few . TRBV5-1 CASSLTETVYGYTF TGCGCCAGCAGCCTGACCGAGACAGTCTATGGCTACACCTTC
TRBJ2-7 . . TRBV21-1 CASSKASGRTGYREQYF TGTGCCAGCAGCAAAGCTAGCGGCCGGACAGGGTACCGCGAGCAGTACTTC
TRBJ2-1 . TRBD2 TRBV27 CASSGLAGYNEQFF TGTGCCAGCAGTGGACTAGCGGGATACAATGAGCAGTTCTTC
TRBJ1-1 . . TRBV5-1 CASTQLGPRDTEAFF TGCGCCAGCACGCAGCTCGGGCCCCGGGACACTGAAGCTTTCTTT
TRBJ2-2 . . TRBV19 CASSRQNTGELFF TGTGCCAGTAGTAGGCAGAACACCGGGGAGCTGTTTTTT
TRBJ1-2 . TRBD1 TRBV28 CASSLVGQGPRVYGYTF TGTGCCAGCAGTTTAGTGGGACAGGGGCCTAGGGTCTATGGCTACACCTTC
TRBJ2-3 . TRBD2 TRBV11-2 CASSSPRAGRAANTQYF TGTGCCAGCAGCTCCCCGCGAGCGGGGAGGGCCGCCAATACGCAGTATTTT
TRBJ1-1 . . TRBV29-1 CSVNRENTEAFF TGCAGCGTTAACCGGGAGAACACTGAAGCTTTCTTT
TRBJ1-3 . . TRBV2 CASSGQGPGNTIYF TGTGCCAGCAGTGGGCAGGGCCCTGGAAACACCATATATTTT
TRBJ2-6 once TRBD1 TRBV2 CASGGRGQSSGANVLTF TGTGCCAGCGGAGGCCGGGGACAGTCCTCTGGGGCCAACGTCCTGACTTTC
TRBJ1-2 once TRBD1 TRBV28 CASSLSGGNGYTF TGTGCCAGCAGTTTATCAGGGGGCAACGGCTACACCTTC
TRBJ2-7 . . TRBV20-1 CSVQGYEQYF TGCAGTGTTCAGGGGTACGAGCAGTACTTC
TRBJ1-2 . . TRBV6-6 CASSYGRNDYTF TGTGCCAGCAGTTACGGACGTAACGACTACACCTTC
TRBJ1-6 . TRBD1 TRBV6-6 CASRGQFYHSPLHF TGTGCCAGCCGGGGACAGTTTTACCATTCACCCCTCCACTTT
TRBJ1-5 . . TRBV2 CASSEEATATRAKHF TGTGCCAGCAGTGAGGAGGCGACAGCTACCAGAGCGAAACATTTT
TRBJ2-3 . TRBD2 TRBV5-8 CASSRKETSGFEADTQYF TGTGCCAGCAGCAGAAAAGAGACTAGCGGGTTTGAGGCAGATACGCAGTATTTT
TRBJ1-2 . . TRBV28 CASRTGNRGYTF TGTGCCAGCAGAACAGGGAATCGAGGCTACACCTTC
TRBJ2-7 few . TRBV23-1 CASSHTATISYEQYF TGCGCCAGCAGCCATACCGCTACCATCTCCTACGAGCAGTACTTC